The 16 T cell receptor beta chains below were found in one sample sequenced in a study of T-cell reconstitution after alpha-beta-depleted transplantation in children. TCRbeta library preparation incorporated unique molecular identifiers. Each CDR3 protein is one row after TCRdb ran MiXCR on the PCR reads. The data hold about 580,000 distinct CDR3 sequences, with more than 20% observed a single time. The sequencing used PBMCs, mostly from graft donor cells, collected 360 days after TCRalphabeta/CD19-depleted stem cell transplant. These receptors were collected from a boy under three years old who had a stem cell transplant for acute myeloid leukemia, so the T cells may come from the graft donor.

The V call is TRBV7-2, the J call TRBJ2-7, with 12 bases lining up with TRBD1. This CDR3 spans 13 amino acids. CDR1 is SGHTA, CDR2 FQGNSA, per germline. Trimming took 6 bases from V and 7 from J; bases not matched to a gene: 4. CDR3 in DNA: TGTGCCAGCAGTTGGGACAGGGGGCTTGAGCAGTACGTC. The encoded protein is CASSWDRGLEQYV.

This clonotype appeared many times. The rearrangement links TRBV3-1 to TRBJ2-1; 14 bases fit TRBD2. This CDR3 contains 16 residues. Per germline, CDR1 LGHDT and CDR2 YNNKEL (reference sequence). The V and J ends lost 2 bases and 8 bases, in that order; junction bases with no gene match: 5. The CDR3 DNA sequence: TGTGCCAGCAGCCAACGACTAGCGGGGGGGCAGGATGAGCAGTTCTTC. Its protein is CASSQRLAGGQDEQFF.

This chain uses TRBV20-1 with TRBJ2-1; D is unresolved. V was clipped by 6 bases and J by 3 bases, with 15 bases between them. This CDR3 is built from 14 residues. Per the germline V gene, CDR1 is DFQATT and CDR2 is SNEGSKA (reference sequence). CDR3 residues: CSAQGRVYYNEQFF. In nucleotides, the CDR3 is TGCAGTGCACAAGGACGGGTTTACTACAATGAGCAGTTCTTC.

V gene TRBV5-1 combines with J gene TRBJ2-1; 10 positions agree with TRBD1. CDR1 and CDR2 (germline): SGHRS, YFSETQ. J lost 8 bases, V lost 0 bases, and 5 bases had no gene match. This CDR3 is 15 amino acids long. DNA for the CDR3: TGCGCCAGCAGCTTGGAGGGACAGGGGATCGATGAGCAGTTCTTC. The encoded protein is CASSLEGQGIDEQFF.

The chain uses TRBV27 and TRBJ2-2; D not resolved. V was pared by 3 bases and J by 5 bases, with 16 bases between. CDR3 length: 16 amino acids. CDR1 and CDR2 from the germline V gene are MNHEY and SMNVEV (reference sequence). CDR3 region: CASSFGSWTRTGELFF. Here the CDR3 DNA reads TGTGCCAGCAGTTTCGGGTCTTGGACCAGGACCGGGGAGCTGTTTTTT.

This clonotype has ten or more counts. This chain links TRBV29-1 with TRBJ2-5; D remains ambiguous. V shed 7 bases and J shed 2 bases, with 17 bases lying between them. Per germline, CDR1 SQVTM and CDR2 ANQGSEA. The CDR3 sequence is 14 residues long. The CDR3 DNA reads as TGCAGCGCCCCCCATTCCGGGTTTCAAGAGACCCAGTACTTC. This codes for CSAPHSGFQETQYF.

The CDR3 loop is CASSPGGQGGNQPQHF. Here the CDR3 DNA reads TGTGCCAGCTCACCAGGGGGACAGGGAGGCAATCAGCCCCAGCATTTT. The rearrangement joins TRBV18 to TRBJ1-5, with 9 bases identical to TRBD1. This CDR3 is built from 16 residues. Germline lookup yields CDR1 KGHSH and CDR2 LQKENI. The V segment lost 2 bases and the J segment 2 bases; nucleotides outside the gene matches: 4. Using reference TRBV18 and TRBJ1-5 for the parts outside the CDR3, the full variable domain is NAGVMQNPRHLVRRRGQEARLRCSPMKGHSHVYWYRQLPEEGLKFMVYLQKENIIDESGMPKERFSAEFPKEGPSILRIQQVVRGDSAAYFCASSPGGQGGNQPQHFGDGTRLSIL.

The gene calls are TRBV6-1 and TRBJ2-3, with 9 positions matching TRBD1. Germline lookup yields CDR1 MNHNS and CDR2 SASEGT. The length of the CDR3 is 16 residues. V trimming: 5 bases; J trimming: 2 bases; junction bases outside the gene matches: 8. The CDR3 sequence: CASSPRTGVITDTQYF. The CDR3 nucleotides are TGTGCCAGCAGTCCGCGGACAGGGGTGATCACAGATACGCAGTATTTT.

The gene calls are TRBV10-3 and TRBJ2-3; no reliable D call. CDR1 and CDR2 (germline): ENHRY, SYGVKD. The CDR3 has 16 residues. V lost 3 bases and J lost 1, with 14 bases in between. For the CDR3, the DNA is TGTGCCATCAGTGACGGGTCCAGAGGCGGCACAGATACGCAGTATTTT. Translating gives CAISDGSRGGTDTQYF.

This clonotype showed up just a few times. The chain has TRBV9 and TRBJ2-3, with no clear D. CDR1 is SGDLS, CDR2 YYNGEE, per germline. Trimming stripped 4 bases from V and 10 bases from J, with 10 bases between. This CDR3 contains 11 residues. CDR3 sequence: CASSPGSSQYF. Written as DNA, the CDR3 is TGTGCCAGCAGCCCAGGATCTTCGCAGTATTTT. Full variable domain (outside the CDR3, taken from reference TRBV9 and TRBJ2-3): DSGVTQTPKHLITATGQRVTLRCSPRSGDLSVYWYQQSLDQGLQFLIQYYNGEERAKGNILERFSAQQFPDLHSELNLSSLELGDSALYFCASSPGSSQYFGPGTRLTVL.

This clonotype was counted between two and nine times. The chain couples TRBV25-1 to TRBJ2-5; 9 nucleotides match TRBD1. This CDR3 is 14 amino acids long. Germline trimming cut 6 bases from V and 6 bases from J; bases unmatched to any gene: 8. The germline CDR1 and CDR2 sequences are MGHDK and SYGVNS. The CDR3 DNA sequence: TGTGCCAGCAGCCCAACAGGGGGCGGGAAGACCCAGTACTTC. Translated, it gives CASSPTGGGKTQYF.

V and J are TRBV13 and TRBJ2-7; 7 nucleotides line up with TRBD1. CDR1 and CDR2 (germline): PRHDT, FYEKMQ (reference sequence). The CDR3 has 14 amino acids. J lost 0 bases, V lost 4 bases, and 3 bases had no gene match. CDR3 amino acids: CASSWAGGSYEQYF. Written as DNA, the CDR3 is TGTGCCAGCAGCTGGGCAGGGGGCTCCTACGAGCAGTACTTC.

The chain combines TRBV5-1 with TRBJ2-1; 7 bases align to TRBD1. The ends lost 2 bases at V and 7 bases at J; junction bases unmatched: 9. The CDR3 covers 15 residues. The germline gives CDR1 SGHRS, CDR2 YFSETQ. This chain's CDR3 is CASSLNRDRQNEQFF. CDR3 nucleotide sequence: TGCGCCAGCAGCTTAAACCGGGACAGACAGAATGAGCAGTTCTTC.

This clonotype showed up many times. This sequence joins TRBV5-1 and TRBJ2-7, with D unresolved. Trimming stripped 4 bases from V and 2 bases from J, with 16 bases between. The CDR3 totals 15 residues. The germline V gene encodes CDR1 SGHRS and CDR2 YFSETQ. The CDR3 protein is CASSVDLGRAYEQYF. The CDR3, as DNA: TGCGCCAGCAGCGTGGACCTGGGCAGAGCCTACGAGCAGTACTTC.

This clonotype was counted only a few times. The chain is built from TRBV28 and TRBJ2-7, with a tentative D call TRBD2 (6 bases). The V end lost 4 bases, the J end lost 7 bases, and 20 bases lay between the germline ends. Germline V gene lookup returns CDR1 MDHEN and CDR2 SYDVKM. This CDR3 has 15 residues. For the CDR3, the DNA is TGTGCCAGCAGTTCCCCTCACGGGGGACCGAGGGAGCAGTACGTC. It codes for CASSSPHGGPREQYV.

The sample holds a few counts of this clonotype. The chain employs TRBV29-1 and TRBJ2-7, with TRBD1 as a possible D gene (6 bases). The germline V gene has CDR1 SQVTM and CDR2 ANQGSEA. The CDR3 has 13 residues. V lost 6 bases and J lost 1, with 13 bases in between. The CDR3 coding sequence is TGCAGCGTAGGACAGAGATTATCCTACGAGCAGTACTTC. Its translation is CSVGQRLSYEQYF.